These 21 T cell receptor beta chains were sequenced from one sample in a study of blood T cells in healthy people across ages (dated by TCRdb to about 2015). Receptor amplification or capture employed 5' RACE. Sequencing was performed on an Illumina HiSeq 2500. A second PCR of about 7 to 12 cycles was run with a J-beta primer mix and a sample-barcoded 5' primer. The public sequencing data were trimmed at Q25 with fastp and processed into clonotypes with MiXCR by TCRdb, which kept only in-frame beta chains. Every distinct CDR3 protein forms one entry, paired with its most common genes and DNA. The sample table shows more than 1 million distinct CDR3 sequences, and 45% are seen once. 18% of the sample is taken by the ten largest. Sequenced material: blood. All receptors derive from a woman aged 60-70 years in good health.

V gene TRBV7-8 combines with J gene TRBJ1-4; D remains unclear. CDR1 and CDR2 (germline): SGHVS, FQNEAQ. The CDR3 runs 15 residues. Trimming left V 1 base short and J 7 bases short, with 13 bases between. The CDR3 nucleotides are TGTGCCAGCAGCTTAGAGAATACCGGTACTGAAAAACTGTTTTTT. Translation: CASSLENTGTEKLFF.

Regarding this clonotype: One junction end disagrees with the germline gene, perhaps due to a read error. The chain recombines TRBV10-2 with TRBJ2-1; D may match TRBD1 or TRBD2 (5 bases each). Germline lookup yields CDR1 WSHSY and CDR2 SAAADI. The CDR3 covers 12 residues. CDR3 nucleotides: TGCGCCAGCAAACCAACTAGGGGAGAGCCGTTCTTC. Protein: CASKPTRGEPFF.

V is TRBV7-9 and J is TRBJ2-6; 10 bases match TRBD1. Per germline, CDR1 SEHNR and CDR2 FQNEAQ (reference sequence). Trimming cost V 5 bases and J 4 bases; bases outside gene matches: 8. The CDR3 has 17 residues. The chain's CDR3 is CASSPVTGGSGANVLTF. CDR3 bases: TGTGCCAGCAGCCCCGTGACAGGGGGCTCCGGGGCCAACGTCCTGACTTTC.

The rearrangement links TRBV5-1 to TRBJ2-1; no firm D call. Germline V gene sequence: CDR1 SGHRS, CDR2 YFSETQ. Trimming took 5 bases from V and 3 from J, leaving 18 bases between them. There are 16 residues in the CDR3. The CDR3 DNA reads as TGCGCCAGCAGTATAGGAAAGCGCTCTTTCTACAATGAGCAGTTCTTC. The encoded protein is CASSIGKRSFYNEQFF. The whole variable domain, filled in from reference TRBV5-1 and TRBJ2-1, reads KAGVTQTPRYLIKTRGQQVTLSCSPISGHRSVSWYQQTPGQGLQFLFEYFSETQRNKGNFPGRFSGRQFSNSRSEMNVSTLELGDSALYLCASSIGKRSFYNEQFFGPGTRLTVL.

The chain recombines TRBV7-9 with TRBJ1-2, with 7 positions matching TRBD1. Trimming at V came to 5 bases and at J to 11 bases, leaving 17 bases not matched to a gene. This CDR3 has 15 residues. CDR1 and CDR2 from the germline V gene are SEHNR and FQNEAQ (reference sequence). CDR3 bases: TGTGCCAGCAGCACGACGACAGGGCCGAGGGGGCTTTACACCTTC. As protein: CASSTTTGPRGLYTF.

The V gene is TRBV9, the J gene TRBJ2-3, with TRBD2 as a possible D gene (6 bases). V was shortened by 0 bases and J by 2 bases, with 13 bases between the two germline ends. This CDR3 spans 16 amino acids. CDR1 is SGDLS and CDR2 is YYNGEE in the germline V gene. Here the CDR3 DNA reads TGTGCCAGCAGCGTAGAGGTAGCGGCCATCACAGATACGCAGTATTTT. This codes for CASSVEVAAITDTQYF.

This clonotype occurred a few times. The rearrangement uses TRBV27 and TRBJ1-5; D is possibly TRBD1 (6 bases). Between the trimmed V and J ends, which lost 6 bases and 6 bases, there was a span of 15 bases. The CDR3 has 14 residues. Germline-derived CDR1 and CDR2 are MNHEY and SMNVEV (reference sequence). The CDR3 is CASSIAGASQPQHF. The CDR3 DNA sequence: TGTGCCAGCAGCATAGCGGGGGCGAGTCAGCCCCAGCATTTT.

The chain combines TRBV20-1 with TRBJ1-2; 8 bases align to TRBD1. The V and J ends lost 6 bases and 4 bases, in that order; junction bases with no gene match: 4. This CDR3 is built from 12 residues. Germline-derived CDR1 and CDR2 are DFQATT and SNEGSKA (reference sequence). The CDR3 sequence: CSAYGQGYGYTF. CDR3 sequence (DNA): TGCAGTGCGTACGGACAGGGCTATGGCTACACCTTC.

The rearrangement uses TRBV7-8 and TRBJ2-7, with a tentative D call TRBD2 (6 bases). Trimming took off 4 bases at V and 5 bases at J, with 21 bases between the two ends. Germline CDR1 SGHVS, CDR2 FQNEAQ. CDR3 size: 16 residues. The CDR3 loop is CASSSYGVWTTHEQYF. The CDR3 coding sequence is TGTGCCAGCAGCTCCTACGGAGTGTGGACTACCCACGAGCAGTACTTC.

This clonotype was picked up one time. A much larger clone differs from this one at a single base, so this may be a read error. The chain combines TRBV14 with TRBJ2-5; tentative D call: TRBD2 (6 bases). V was shortened by 0 bases and J by 11 bases, with 28 bases between the two germline ends. The germline V gene has CDR1 SGHDN and CDR2 FVKESK. The CDR3 covers 18 residues. The CDR3, as DNA: TGTGCCAGCAGCCAAGATGTGGCTGTTGGGGGAGGCTACAATGAGCAGTACTTC. Amino acids: CASSQDVAVGGGYNEQYF. The whole variable domain, remainder taken from reference TRBV14 and TRBJ2-5, is EAGVTQFPSHSVIEKGQTVTLRCDPISGHDNLYWYRRVMGKEIKFLLHFVKESKQDESGMPNNRFLAERTGGTYSTLKVQPAELEDSGVYFCASSQDVAVGGGYNEQYFGPGTRLLVL.

The V and J genes are TRBV9 and TRBJ2-3; D may be TRBD1 (5 bases). The CDR3 contains 13 residues. The V and J ends lost 6 bases and 6 bases respectively, with 14 bases between them. The germline V gene has CDR1 SGDLS and CDR2 YYNGEE. The DNA of the CDR3 is TGTGCCAGCAACACAGGAAGTGAGGATACGCAGTATTTT. This gives the protein CASNTGSEDTQYF. Drawing the rest from reference TRBV9 and TRBJ2-3, the complete variable domain is DSGVTQTPKHLITATGQRVTLRCSPRSGDLSVYWYQQSLDQGLQFLIQYYNGEERAKGNILERFSAQQFPDLHSELNLSSLELGDSALYFCASNTGSEDTQYFGPGTRLTVL.

This clonotype was counted between two and nine times. The chain couples TRBV5-1 to TRBJ2-7; maybe TRBD1 (6 bases). Trimming removed 1 base at V and 2 bases at J, with 25 bases between. CDR1 and CDR2 from the germline V gene are SGHRS and YFSETQ. CDR3 length equals 19 residues. CDR3 amino acids: CASSLYPAKDSIVPYEQYF. The CDR3 nucleotides read TGCGCCAGCAGCTTGTATCCCGCTAAGGACAGCATAGTCCCCTACGAGCAGTACTTC.

The rearrangement links TRBV5-1 to TRBJ2-3; possible D gene TRBD2, 6 bases. From germline, CDR1 is SGHRS and CDR2 YFSETQ. Between the trimmed V and J ends, which lost 0 bases and 4 bases, there was a span of 18 bases. The CDR3 contains 17 residues. The CDR3 sequence: CASSLDALSGVPDTQYF. As DNA, the CDR3 is TGCGCCAGCAGCTTGGATGCTTTATCGGGAGTGCCAGATACGCAGTATTTT.

This clonotype was seen a handful of times. The CDR3 bases are TGCGCCAGCACCACAGGGACAGGCCTCTACAATGAGCAGTTCTTC. Protein sequence: CASTTGTGLYNEQFF. The gene calls are TRBV10-1 and TRBJ2-1; 8 positions match TRBD1. With V trimmed by 7 bases and J by 3 bases, 8 bases remained unmatched. From germline, CDR1 is WNHNN and CDR2 SYGVQD (reference sequence). This CDR3 spans 15 amino acids.

This clonotype occurred many times. The rearrangement joins TRBV10-3 to TRBJ1-2, with 7 bases fitting TRBD1. The V and J ends lost 2 bases and 4 bases, in that order; junction bases with no gene match: 7. Germline V lookup: CDR1 ENHRY, CDR2 SYGVKD. This CDR3 region has 15 residues. CDR3 amino acids: CAISEPPGTAYGYTF. The DNA of the CDR3 is TGTGCCATCAGTGAGCCGCCGGGGACAGCCTATGGCTACACCTTC.

The CDR3 sequence is CATSPHDTYNEQFF. CDR3 sequence (DNA): TGTGCCACCAGCCCTCATGACACCTACAATGAGCAGTTCTTC. The chain has TRBV15 and TRBJ2-1; D is unresolved. CDR1 is LNHNV, CDR2 YYDKDF, per germline (reference sequence). This CDR3 is built from 14 residues. V shed 5 bases and J shed 2 bases, with 10 bases lying between them.

This rearrangement joins TRBV20-1 to TRBJ2-7, with 14 bases that match TRBD2. Germline-derived CDR1 and CDR2 are DFQATT and SNEGSKA (reference sequence). V trimming: 5 bases; J trimming: 4 bases; junction bases outside the gene matches: 7. There are 15 residues in the CDR3. This CDR3 is CSAYGLAGGTYEQYF. DNA for the CDR3: TGCAGTGCTTATGGACTAGCGGGAGGAACATACGAGCAGTACTTC.

This clonotype has a handful of counts. The J gene is TRBJ2-4, the V gene TRBV7-6; the match to TRBD1 covers 8 bases. With the DNA end fitting TRBJ2-7 better, the J assignment may be wrong. From germline, CDR1 is SGHVS and CDR2 FNYEAQ. The CDR3 spans 16 residues. DNA for the CDR3: TGTGCCAGCAGCCCATTAACCGGACAGGGACAATACGAGCAGTACTTC. It translates to CASSPLTGQGQYEQYF.

This chain connects TRBV7-2 to TRBJ2-1; 8 nucleotides match TRBD1. The CDR3 sequence is 13 residues long. V trimming: 4 bases; J trimming: 5 bases; junction bases outside the gene matches: 1. In germline, CDR1 is SGHTA, CDR2 FQGNSA. For the CDR3, the DNA is TGTGCCAGCAGCTGGACAGGGCACAATGAGCAGTTCTTC. It codes for CASSWTGHNEQFF.

CDR3 DNA sequence: TGCAGTGCTAGGGGACTAGCGAACACAGATACGCAGTATTTT. It specifies CSARGLANTDTQYF. The rearrangement joins TRBV20-1 to TRBJ2-3; the match to TRBD2 covers 10 bases. Germline V lookup: CDR1 DFQATT, CDR2 SNEGSKA (reference sequence). The CDR3 totals 14 residues. Losses at the gene ends were 3 bases for V and 2 bases for J; bases not matched to a gene: 2.

In its sample, this clonotype was seen once. The chain couples TRBV5-6 to TRBJ1-4; a possible D gene is TRBD1 (5 bases). The CDR3 spans 18 residues. The germline V gene encodes CDR1 SGHDT and CDR2 YYEEEE. V was shortened by 4 bases and J by 7 bases, with 26 bases between the two germline ends. As DNA, the CDR3 is TGTGCCAGCAGCCTTTTCCGGGCCCAGGGCGGTGTTAGTGAAAAACTGTTTTTT. Residues: CASSLFRAQGGVSEKLFF. The variable domain in full, completed from reference TRBV5-6 and TRBJ1-4, reads DAGVTQSPTHLIKTRGQQVTLRCSPKSGHDTVSWYQQALGQGPQFIFQYYEEEERQRGNFPDRFSGHQFPNYSSELNVNALLLGDSALYLCASSLFRAQGGVSEKLFFGSGTQLSVL.